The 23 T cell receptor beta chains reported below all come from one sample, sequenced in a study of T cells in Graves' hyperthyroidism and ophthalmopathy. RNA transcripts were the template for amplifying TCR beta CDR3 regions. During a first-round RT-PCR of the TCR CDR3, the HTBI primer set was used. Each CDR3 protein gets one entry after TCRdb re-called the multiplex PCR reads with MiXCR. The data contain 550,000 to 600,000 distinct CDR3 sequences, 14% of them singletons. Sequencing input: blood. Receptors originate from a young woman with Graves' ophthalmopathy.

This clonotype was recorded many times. The CDR3 DNA reads as TGTGCCACCAGTGATTTATATTCCCGGATAAGCTCCTACGAGCAGTACTTC. Amino acid sequence: CATSDLYSRISSYEQYF. This chain links TRBV24-1 with TRBJ2-7; D not resolved. V was cut by 1 base and J by 0 bases, with 15 bases left in between. The CDR3 runs to 17 residues. The germline V gene encodes CDR1 KGHDR and CDR2 SFDVKD.

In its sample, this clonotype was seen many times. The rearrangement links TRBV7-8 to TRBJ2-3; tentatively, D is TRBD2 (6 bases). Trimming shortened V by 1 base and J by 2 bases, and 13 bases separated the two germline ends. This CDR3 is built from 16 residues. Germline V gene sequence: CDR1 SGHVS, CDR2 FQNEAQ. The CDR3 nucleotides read TGTGCCAGCAGCTTAGGACTAGTGATAGCCACAGATACGCAGTATTTT. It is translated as CASSLGLVIATDTQYF.

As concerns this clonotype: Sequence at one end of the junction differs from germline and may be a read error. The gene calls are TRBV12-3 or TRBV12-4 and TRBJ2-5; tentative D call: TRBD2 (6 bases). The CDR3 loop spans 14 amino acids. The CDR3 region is CASSLAGGRETQCF. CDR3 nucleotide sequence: TGTGCCAGCAGTTTAGCGGGGGGACGAGAGACCCAGTGCTTC.

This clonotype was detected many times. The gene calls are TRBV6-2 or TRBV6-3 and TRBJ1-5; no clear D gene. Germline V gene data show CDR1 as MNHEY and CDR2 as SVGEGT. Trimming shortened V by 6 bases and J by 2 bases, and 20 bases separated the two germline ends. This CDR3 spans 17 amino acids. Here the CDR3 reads CASSILRSWYGNQPQHF. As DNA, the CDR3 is TGTGCCAGCAGCATACTCAGGTCTTGGTATGGCAATCAGCCCCAGCATTTT.

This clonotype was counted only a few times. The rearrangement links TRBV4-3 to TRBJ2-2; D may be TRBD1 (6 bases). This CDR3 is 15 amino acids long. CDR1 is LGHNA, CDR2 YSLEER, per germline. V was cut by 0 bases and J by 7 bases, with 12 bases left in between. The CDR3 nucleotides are TGCGCCAGCAGCCAAGATAGGGACACCCTCGGGGAGCTGTTTTTT. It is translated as CASSQDRDTLGELFF.

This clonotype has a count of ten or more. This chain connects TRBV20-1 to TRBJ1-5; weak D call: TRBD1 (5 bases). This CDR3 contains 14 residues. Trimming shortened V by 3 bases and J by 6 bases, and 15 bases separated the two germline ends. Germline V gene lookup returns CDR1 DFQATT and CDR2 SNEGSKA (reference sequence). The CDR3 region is CSARAGVGGQPQHF. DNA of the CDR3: TGCAGTGCTAGGGCAGGCGTGGGGGGTCAGCCCCAGCATTTT.

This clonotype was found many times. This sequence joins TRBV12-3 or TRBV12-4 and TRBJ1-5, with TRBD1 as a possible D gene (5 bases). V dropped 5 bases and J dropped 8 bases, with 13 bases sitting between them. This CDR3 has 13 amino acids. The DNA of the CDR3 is TGTGCCAGCAGTCCACGACAGCGGGAGCCCCAGCATTTT. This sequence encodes CASSPRQREPQHF.

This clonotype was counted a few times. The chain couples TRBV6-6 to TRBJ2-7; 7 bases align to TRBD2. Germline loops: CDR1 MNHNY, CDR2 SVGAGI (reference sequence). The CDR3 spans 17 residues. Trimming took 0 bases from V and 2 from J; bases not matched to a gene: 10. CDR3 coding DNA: TGTGCCAGCAGTTACTCCTTGCGCGGGGGATTCACCTACGAGCAGTACTTC. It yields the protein CASSYSLRGGFTYEQYF.

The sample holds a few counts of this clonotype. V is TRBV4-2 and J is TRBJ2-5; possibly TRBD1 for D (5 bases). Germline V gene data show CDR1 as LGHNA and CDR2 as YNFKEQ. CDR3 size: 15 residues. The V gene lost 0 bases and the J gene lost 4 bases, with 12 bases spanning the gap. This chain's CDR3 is CASSQDLIGAETQYF. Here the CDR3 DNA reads TGTGCCAGCAGCCAAGATCTTATAGGGGCAGAGACCCAGTACTTC.

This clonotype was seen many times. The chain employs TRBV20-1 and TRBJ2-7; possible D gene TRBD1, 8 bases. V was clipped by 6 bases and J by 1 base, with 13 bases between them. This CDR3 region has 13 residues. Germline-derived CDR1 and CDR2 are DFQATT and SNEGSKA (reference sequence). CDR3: CSANRGGSYEQYF. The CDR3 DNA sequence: TGCAGTGCCAACAGGGGGGGGTCCTACGAGCAGTACTTC.

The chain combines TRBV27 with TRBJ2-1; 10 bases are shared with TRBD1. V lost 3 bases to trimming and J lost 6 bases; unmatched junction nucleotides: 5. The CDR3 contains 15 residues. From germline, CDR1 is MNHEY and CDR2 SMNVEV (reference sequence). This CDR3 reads CASSLGTGAPNEQFF. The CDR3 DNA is TGTGCCAGCAGTTTGGGGACAGGGGCTCCCAATGAGCAGTTCTTC.

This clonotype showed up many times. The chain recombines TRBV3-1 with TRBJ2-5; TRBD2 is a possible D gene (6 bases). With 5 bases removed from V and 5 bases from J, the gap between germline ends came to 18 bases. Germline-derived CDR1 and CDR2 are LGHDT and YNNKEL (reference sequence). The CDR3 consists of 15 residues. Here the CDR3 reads CASSFGTHAGETQYF. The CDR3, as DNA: TGTGCCAGCAGCTTCGGGACCCACGCGGGGGAGACCCAGTACTTC.

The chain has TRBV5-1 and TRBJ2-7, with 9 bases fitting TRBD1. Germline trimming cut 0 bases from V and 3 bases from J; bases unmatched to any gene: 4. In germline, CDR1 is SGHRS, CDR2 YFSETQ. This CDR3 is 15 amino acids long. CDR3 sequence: CASSLETGGYYEQYF. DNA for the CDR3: TGCGCCAGCAGCTTGGAAACAGGGGGCTACTACGAGCAGTACTTC.

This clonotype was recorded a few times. The chain's CDR3 is CASSPGQAHYNSPLHF. The DNA of the CDR3 is TGTGCCAGCAGTCCGGGACAGGCGCACTATAATTCACCCCTCCACTTT. The chain recombines TRBV6-1 with TRBJ1-6, with 8 positions matching TRBD1. V lost 5 bases, J lost 3 bases, and 6 bases stayed unmatched. CDR1 and CDR2 from the germline V gene are MNHNS and SASEGT. The CDR3 has 16 residues.

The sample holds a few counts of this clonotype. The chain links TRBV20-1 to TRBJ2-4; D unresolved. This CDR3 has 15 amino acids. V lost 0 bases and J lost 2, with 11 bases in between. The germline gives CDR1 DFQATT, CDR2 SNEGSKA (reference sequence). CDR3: CSARDIELTKNIQYF. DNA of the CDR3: TGCAGTGCTAGAGATATCGAGCTTACCAAAAACATTCAGTACTTC.

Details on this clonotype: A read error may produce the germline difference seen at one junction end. CDR3 residues: CASSSAGDRTYTQYF. CDR3 coding DNA: TGTGCCAGCAGTTCGGCGGGCGACCGCACATATACGCAGTATTTT. This chain links TRBV2 with TRBJ2-3, with D perhaps matching TRBD2 (5 bases). Germline CDR1 reads SNHLY; CDR2 reads FYNNEI. CDR3 size: 15 residues.

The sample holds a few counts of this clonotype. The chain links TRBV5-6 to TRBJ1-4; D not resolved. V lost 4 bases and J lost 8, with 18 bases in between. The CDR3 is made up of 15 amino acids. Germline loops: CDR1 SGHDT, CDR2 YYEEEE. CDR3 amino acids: CASSRVDPGGEKLFF. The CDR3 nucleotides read TGTGCCAGCAGCAGAGTAGACCCAGGTGGGGAAAAACTGTTTTTT.

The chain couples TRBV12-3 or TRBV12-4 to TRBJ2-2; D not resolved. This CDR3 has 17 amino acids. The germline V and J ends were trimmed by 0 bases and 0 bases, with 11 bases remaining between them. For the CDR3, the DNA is TGTGCCAGCAGTTTAGCGGGGTTACCAGCGAACACCGGGGAGCTGTTTTTT. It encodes CASSLAGLPANTGELFF.

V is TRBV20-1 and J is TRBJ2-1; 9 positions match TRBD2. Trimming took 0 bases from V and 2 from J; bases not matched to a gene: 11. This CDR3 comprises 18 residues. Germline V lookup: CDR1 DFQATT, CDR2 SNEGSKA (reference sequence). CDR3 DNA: TGCAGTGCTAGAGATAGGAGCGGGAGGCTGCGCCCCTACAATGAGCAGTTCTTC. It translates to CSARDRSGRLRPYNEQFF.

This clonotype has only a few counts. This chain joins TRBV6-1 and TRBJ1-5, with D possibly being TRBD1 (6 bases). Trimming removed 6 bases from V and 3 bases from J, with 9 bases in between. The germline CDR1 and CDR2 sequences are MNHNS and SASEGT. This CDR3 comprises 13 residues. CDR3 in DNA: TGTGCCAGCAGGCAGGGGATCAATCAGCCCCAGCATTTT. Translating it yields CASRQGINQPQHF.

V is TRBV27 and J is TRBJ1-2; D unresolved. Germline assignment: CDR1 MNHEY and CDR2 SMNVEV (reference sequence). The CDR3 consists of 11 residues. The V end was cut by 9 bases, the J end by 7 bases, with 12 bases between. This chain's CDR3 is CASISEAGYTF. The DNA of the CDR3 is TGTGCCAGTATTAGCGAAGCTGGCTACACCTTC.

The CDR3 spells CASSAGGGANIQYF. The CDR3, as DNA: TGTGCCAGCAGCGCCGGGGGGGGGGCAAACATTCAGTACTTC. This sequence joins TRBV9 and TRBJ2-4; TRBD2 matches 8 bases. The CDR3 spans 14 residues. CDR1 is SGDLS, CDR2 YYNGEE, per germline. Losses at the gene ends were 3 bases for V and 6 bases for J; bases not matched to a gene: 5.

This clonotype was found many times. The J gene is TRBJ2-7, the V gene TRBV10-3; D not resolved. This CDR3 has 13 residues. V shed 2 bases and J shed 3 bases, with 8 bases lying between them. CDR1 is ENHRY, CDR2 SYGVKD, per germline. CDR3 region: CAISEQMNYEQYF. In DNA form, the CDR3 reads TGTGCCATCAGTGAGCAAATGAACTACGAGCAGTACTTC.